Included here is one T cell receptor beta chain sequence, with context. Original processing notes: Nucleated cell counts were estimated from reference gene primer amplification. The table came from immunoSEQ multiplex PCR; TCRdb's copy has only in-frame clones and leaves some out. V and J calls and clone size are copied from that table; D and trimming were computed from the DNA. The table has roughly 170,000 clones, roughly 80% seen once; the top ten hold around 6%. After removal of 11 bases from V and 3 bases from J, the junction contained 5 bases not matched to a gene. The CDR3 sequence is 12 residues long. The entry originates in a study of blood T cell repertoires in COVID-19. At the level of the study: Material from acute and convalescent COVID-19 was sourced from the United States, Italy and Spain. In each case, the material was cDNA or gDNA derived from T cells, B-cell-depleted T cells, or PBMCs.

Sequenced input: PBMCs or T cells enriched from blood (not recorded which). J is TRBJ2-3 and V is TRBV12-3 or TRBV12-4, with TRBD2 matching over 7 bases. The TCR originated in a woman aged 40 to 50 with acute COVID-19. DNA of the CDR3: TGTGCCTCCTGGGGGGGAACAGATACGCAGTATTTT. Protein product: CASWGGTDTQYF.